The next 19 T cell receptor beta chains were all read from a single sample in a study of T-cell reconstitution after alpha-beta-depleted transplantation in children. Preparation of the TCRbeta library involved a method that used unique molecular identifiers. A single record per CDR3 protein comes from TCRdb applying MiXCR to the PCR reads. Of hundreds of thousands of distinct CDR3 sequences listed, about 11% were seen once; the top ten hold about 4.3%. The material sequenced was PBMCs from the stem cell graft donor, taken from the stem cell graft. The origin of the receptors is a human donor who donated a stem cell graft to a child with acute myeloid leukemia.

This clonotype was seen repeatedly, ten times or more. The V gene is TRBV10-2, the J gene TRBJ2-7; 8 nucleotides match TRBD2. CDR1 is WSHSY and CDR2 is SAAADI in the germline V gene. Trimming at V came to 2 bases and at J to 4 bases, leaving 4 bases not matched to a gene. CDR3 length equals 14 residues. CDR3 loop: CASSEKTSDYEQYF. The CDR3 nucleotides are TGCGCCAGCAGTGAGAAGACTAGCGATTACGAGCAGTACTTC.

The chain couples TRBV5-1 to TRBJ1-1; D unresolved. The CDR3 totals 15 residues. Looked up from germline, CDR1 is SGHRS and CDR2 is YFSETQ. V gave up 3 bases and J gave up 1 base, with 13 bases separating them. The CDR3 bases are TGCGCCAGCAGCTCCTCGGTTGACGGGAACACTGAAGCTTTCTTT. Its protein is CASSSSVDGNTEAFF.

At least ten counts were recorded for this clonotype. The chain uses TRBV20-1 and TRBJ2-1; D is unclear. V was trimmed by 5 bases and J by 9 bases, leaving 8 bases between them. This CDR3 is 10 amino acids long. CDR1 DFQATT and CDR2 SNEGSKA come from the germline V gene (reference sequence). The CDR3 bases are TGCAGTGCTTCAGCGTTTGAGCAGTTCTTC. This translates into CSASAFEQFF.

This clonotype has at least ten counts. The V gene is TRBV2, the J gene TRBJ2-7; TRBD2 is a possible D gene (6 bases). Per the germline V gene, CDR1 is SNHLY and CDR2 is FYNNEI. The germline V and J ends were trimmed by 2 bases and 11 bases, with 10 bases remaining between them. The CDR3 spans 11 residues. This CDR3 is CASSELGLKYF. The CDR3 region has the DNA TGTGCCAGCAGTGAATTGGGACTTAAGTACTTC. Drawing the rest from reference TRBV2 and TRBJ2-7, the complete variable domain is EPEVTQTPSHQVTQMGQEVILRCVPISNHLYFYWYRQILGQKVEFLVSFYNNEISEKSEIFDDQFSVERPDGSNFTLKIRSTKLEDSAMYFCASSELGLKYFGPGTRLTVT.

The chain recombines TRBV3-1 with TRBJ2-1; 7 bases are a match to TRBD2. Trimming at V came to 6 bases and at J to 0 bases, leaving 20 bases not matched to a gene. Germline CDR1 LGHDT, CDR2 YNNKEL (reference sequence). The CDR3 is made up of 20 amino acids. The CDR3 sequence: CASRHSSGSRFRSSYNEQFF. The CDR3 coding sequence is TGTGCCAGCAGACATTCTAGCGGTTCCCGATTCAGGAGCTCCTACAATGAGCAGTTCTTC.

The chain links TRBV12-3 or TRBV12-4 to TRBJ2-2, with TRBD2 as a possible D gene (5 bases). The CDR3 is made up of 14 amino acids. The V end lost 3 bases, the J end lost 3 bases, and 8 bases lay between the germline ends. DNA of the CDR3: TGTGCCAGCAGTTTTGGTAGCGACACCGGGGAGCTGTTTTTT. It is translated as CASSFGSDTGELFF.

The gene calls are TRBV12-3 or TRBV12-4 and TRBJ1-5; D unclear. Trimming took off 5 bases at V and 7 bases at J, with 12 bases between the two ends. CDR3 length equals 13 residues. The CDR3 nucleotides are TGTGCCAGCAGTCCCTCGGCGGGGCAGCCCCAGCATTTT. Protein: CASSPSAGQPQHF.

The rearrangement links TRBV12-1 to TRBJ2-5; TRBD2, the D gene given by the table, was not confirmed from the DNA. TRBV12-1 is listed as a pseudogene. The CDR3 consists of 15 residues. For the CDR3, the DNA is TGTGCCAGCTCTACTAGCGGGAGCATACAAGAGACCCAGTACTTC. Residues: CASSTSGSIQETQYF.

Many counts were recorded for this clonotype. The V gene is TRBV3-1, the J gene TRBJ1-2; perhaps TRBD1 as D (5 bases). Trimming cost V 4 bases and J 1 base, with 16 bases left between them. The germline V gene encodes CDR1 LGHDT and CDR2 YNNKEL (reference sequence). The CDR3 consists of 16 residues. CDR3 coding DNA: TGTGCCAGCAGCCTCCTAAGGGACGGTGATAACTATGGCTACACCTTC. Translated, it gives CASSLLRDGDNYGYTF.

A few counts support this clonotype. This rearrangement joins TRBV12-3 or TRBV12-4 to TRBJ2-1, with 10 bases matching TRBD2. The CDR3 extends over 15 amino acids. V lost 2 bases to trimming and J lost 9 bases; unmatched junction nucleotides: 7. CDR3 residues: CASSLLSGRNSEQFF. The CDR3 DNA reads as TGTGCCAGCAGTTTACTTAGCGGGAGGAATAGTGAGCAGTTCTTC.

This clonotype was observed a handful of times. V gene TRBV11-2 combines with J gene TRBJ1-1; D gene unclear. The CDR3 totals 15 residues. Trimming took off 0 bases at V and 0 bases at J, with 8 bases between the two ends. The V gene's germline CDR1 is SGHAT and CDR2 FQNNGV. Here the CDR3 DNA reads TGTGCCAGCAGCTTAGAGGGCAGCCTGAACACTGAAGCTTTCTTT. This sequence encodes CASSLEGSLNTEAFF.

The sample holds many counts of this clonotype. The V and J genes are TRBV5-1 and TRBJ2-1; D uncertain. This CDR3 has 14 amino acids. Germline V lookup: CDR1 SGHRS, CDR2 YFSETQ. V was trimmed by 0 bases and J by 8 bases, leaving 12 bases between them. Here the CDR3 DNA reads TGCGCCAGCAGCTTGGGGACCAAGTCCTATGAGCAGTTCTTC. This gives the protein CASSLGTKSYEQFF.

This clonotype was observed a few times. This CDR3 reads CASSIPGTSSYEQYF. CDR3 nucleotide sequence: TGTGCCAGCAGCATCCCCGGGACTAGCAGTTACGAGCAGTACTTC. The chain employs TRBV7-9 and TRBJ2-7, with 9 nucleotides matching TRBD2. Germline V CDR1 and CDR2: SEHNR, FQNEAQ (reference sequence). This CDR3 contains 15 residues. J was trimmed by 4 bases and V by 5 bases; bases with no gene match: 9. Full variable domain (rest looked up from reference TRBV7-9 and TRBJ2-7): DTGVSQNPRHKITKRGQNVTFRCDPISEHNRLYWYRQTLGQGPEFLTYFQNEAQLEKSRLLSDRFSAERPKGSFSTLEIQRTEQGDSAMYLCASSIPGTSSYEQYFGPGTRLTVT.

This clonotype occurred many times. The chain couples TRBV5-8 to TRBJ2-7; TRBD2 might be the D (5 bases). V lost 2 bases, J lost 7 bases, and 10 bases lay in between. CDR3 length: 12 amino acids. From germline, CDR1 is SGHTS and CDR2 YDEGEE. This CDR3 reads CASSFGVREQYF. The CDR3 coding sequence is TGTGCCAGCAGCTTCGGGGTGCGAGAGCAGTACTTC.

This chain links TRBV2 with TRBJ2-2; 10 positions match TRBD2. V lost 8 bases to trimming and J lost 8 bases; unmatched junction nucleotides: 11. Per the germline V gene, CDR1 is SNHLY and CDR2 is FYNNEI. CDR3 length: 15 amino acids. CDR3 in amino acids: CASVQGLASAGELFF. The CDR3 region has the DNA TGTGCCAGCGTCCAGGGACTAGCGTCGGCGGGGGAGCTGTTTTTT.

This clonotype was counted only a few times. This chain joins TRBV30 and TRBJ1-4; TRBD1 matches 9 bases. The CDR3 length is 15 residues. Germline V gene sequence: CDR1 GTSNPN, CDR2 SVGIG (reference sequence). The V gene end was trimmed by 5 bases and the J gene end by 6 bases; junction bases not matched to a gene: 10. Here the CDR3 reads CAWGTGGSSHEKLFF. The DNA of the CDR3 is TGTGCCTGGGGTACAGGGGGCTCCTCCCATGAAAAACTGTTTTTT.

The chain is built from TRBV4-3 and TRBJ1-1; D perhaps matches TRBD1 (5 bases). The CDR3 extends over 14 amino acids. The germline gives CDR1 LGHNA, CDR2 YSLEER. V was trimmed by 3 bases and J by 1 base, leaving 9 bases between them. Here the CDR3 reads CASSQKTANTEAFF. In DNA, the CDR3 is TGCGCCAGCAGCCAGAAGACAGCGAACACTGAAGCTTTCTTT.

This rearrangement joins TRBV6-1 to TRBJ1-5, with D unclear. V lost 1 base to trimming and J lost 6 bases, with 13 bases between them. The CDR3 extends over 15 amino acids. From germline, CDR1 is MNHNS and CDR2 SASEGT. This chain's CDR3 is CASSEVQAGGQPQHF. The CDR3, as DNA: TGTGCCAGCAGTGAAGTTCAGGCGGGAGGTCAGCCCCAGCATTTT.

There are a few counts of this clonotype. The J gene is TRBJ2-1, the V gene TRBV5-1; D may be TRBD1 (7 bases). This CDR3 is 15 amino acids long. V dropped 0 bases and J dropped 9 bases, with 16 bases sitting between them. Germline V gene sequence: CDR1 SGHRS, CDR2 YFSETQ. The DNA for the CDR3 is TGCGCCAGCAGCTTGGAGGGGGCGGGGCCCGCTGAGCAGTTCTTC. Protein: CASSLEGAGPAEQFF.